In this sample, the clone carrying this TCR beta chain turned up many times. Its antigen remains unidentified. This sample is drawn from a study of human T cells and chemical hapten exposure. The wider study: The study patch tested 0.01% DPC on the upper back and read results at 6 days. General study results and limits: Expanded TCRs clustered into significantly more large CDR3 similarity groups than controls, the analysis revealed.

The sample's time point: patch test 2, 6 weeks after DPC sensitization. The treatment: therapeutic diphenylcyclopropenone sensitization with weekly scalp DPC. The germline V gene has CDR1 SEHNR and CDR2 FQNEAQ (reference sequence). The CDR3 is made up of 15 amino acids. V lost 4 bases and J lost 3, with 16 bases in between. A single record per CDR3 protein comes from TCRdb applying MiXCR to the RACE reads. The table has some 81,000 distinct CDR3 sequences, roughly 12% seen once; the top ten hold roughly 1.4%. This chain connects TRBV7-9 to TRBJ2-7; D is unclear. The material was whole blood, obtained in connection with sensitization to the hapten diphenylcyclopropenone (DPC). The receptor comes from a man aged 18 to 29 with alopecia areata. Some clones in this sample may be carry-over from other donors' samples. Written as DNA, the CDR3 is TGTGCCAGCAGCTCGACCCAGACCCTATACTACGAGCAGTACTTC. It specifies CASSSTQTLYYEQYF. Full variable domain (rest looked up from reference TRBV7-9 and TRBJ2-7): DTGVSQNPRHKITKRGQNVTFRCDPISEHNRLYWYRQTLGQGPEFLTYFQNEAQLEKSRLLSDRFSAERPKGSFSTLEIQRTEQGDSAMYLCASSSTQTLYYEQYFGPGTRLTVT.